This TCR beta chain came from a study of immune evolution from preneoplasia to lung adenocarcinoma (dated by TCRdb to the early 2020s). At the level of the whole study: No AAH lesions showed HLA loss of heterozygosity, compared with around 7% of AIS, 15% of MIA and under 35% of ADC lesions. A total of 40 to 60 patients contributed TCR sequencing data. In total, the cohort included 50 to 60 patients with pulmonary nodules, all of whom underwent surgical resection. The study profiled immune contexture across lung adenocarcinoma precursors and invasive adenocarcinoma using immune gene expression, TCR sequencing and multiplex immunofluorescence. It was reported in the study that 90 to 120 samples were used for TCR sequencing. Whole exome sequencing and methylation data from the same cohort of nodules were integrated with the immune data. Class I HLA alleles were inferred from exome data with POLYSOLVER, and allele-specific HLA loss was detected with LOHHLA. Sample size was based on specimen availability rather than a prior power calculation. Resected precursor lesions (AAH, AIS, MIA) and invasive adenocarcinomas were compared with paired morphologically normal lung tissue. Overall study results and their limits: KRAS-mutant nodules showed the highest T cell clonality compared with EGFR-mutant or double wild-type lesions. All patients were from Japan and China, so applicability to Western populations was uncertain. Findings were based on association rather than direct causation; larger cohorts with long-term follow-up and longitudinal biopsies were deemed needed. The highest top T cell clone frequencies were observed in normal lung, and a progressive decrease in top T cell clone frequencies appeared to occur from AAH through AIS, MIA and invasive adenocarcinoma. Normal lung showed the highest clonality, whereas later-stage lesions appeared to have higher T cell density and diversity but lower clonality.

Using the immunoSEQ hsTCRbeta Kit, TCR beta CDR3 regions were sequenced from DNA. The original methods were these. The ImmunoSEQ Analyzer was used to analyse the TCR sequencing data. T cell clonality was calculated on productive rearrangements as 1 minus Pielou's evenness. To measure T cell diversity, the inverse Simpson index was applied to productive templates. T cell density was defined as TCR beta template counts normalized to usable DNA, with usable DNA estimated by amplification and sequencing of housekeeping genes. TCR metrics were compared across histologic stages using two-sided Kruskal-Wallis tests. This immuneACCESS table, as held by TCRdb, lists in-frame sequences with V and J called but not all clones. Of the missing ones, under half trace to an unresolved V gene in checked studies; the others have no known cause. The DNA gave D and trimming, while V, J and clone size come from that table. In this sample the table shows around 13,000 clones, less than 85% of which occur a single time. Approximately 4.4% of the sample lies in the top ten.

Patients underwent resection in Japan or China between about 2014 and 2018. Two lung cancer pathologists independently reviewed H&E slides to confirm the histologic diagnosis of every case. Macro-dissection after pathologic assessment enriched premalignant or tumor cells for nucleic acid extraction. The AllPrep DNA/RNA FFPE Kit was used to isolate DNA from FFPE tissue. After removal of 7 bases from V and 6 bases from J, the junction retains 8 bases not matched to a gene. From the cysteine through the phenylalanine, the CDR3 covers 15 amino acids. Only CDR3 DNA remains: 45 bases, in frame from the first base. CDR1 is given as LNHDA and CDR2 as SQIVND, both from the germline V gene (reference sequence). To note about this clone: Its binding antigen is unknown. No much larger clone exists at a distance of one base, and base qualities are not known.

Source material: FFPE minimally invasive lung adenocarcinoma tissue. This specimen's cell subset or site label, per the study, means: micro-invasive lung adenocarcinoma (MIA). The chain couples TRBV19 to TRBJ1-5, with 11 central nucleotides matching TRBD1. The TCR sequence derives from a person aged 65 to 85 with lung adenocarcinoma. The CDR3 reads as follows: CASNLEDRGPQPQHF. The bases are TGTGCCAGTAACCTTGAGGACAGGGGGCCTCAGCCCCAGCATTTT. Full variable domain (CDR3 extended with the reference TRBV19 and TRBJ1-5 proteins): DGGITQSPKYLFRKEGQNVTLSCEQNLNHDAMYWYRQDPGQGLRLIYYSQIVNDFQKGDIAEGYSVSREKKESFPLTVTSAQKNPTAFYLCASNLEDRGPQPQHFGDGTRLSIL.